The entry below gives a single T cell receptor beta chain sequence along with its context. Only a few counts were recorded for this clonotype. Its antigen is still unknown. Base-call qualities are not available, and no considerably larger clone is one nucleotide away. CDR1 SGHNT and CDR2 YYREEE were looked up in the germline V gene (reference sequence). The germline ends are 8 bases apart after V is trimmed by 4 bases and J by 3 bases. The CDR3 starts with the cysteine, ends with the phenylalanine, and has 13 residues. Of the read, only the CDR3 DNA is kept; its 39 bases are in frame from base 1. Libraries were made using PCR. DNA from cultured CD4+ T cells was subjected to TCR sequencing with the Oncomine TCR Beta short-read assay at the Johns Hopkins FTIC core. The QIAamp micro DNA kit was used to extract genomic DNA from the cultured CD4+ T cells. The Oncomine TCR Beta libraries from cultured CD4+ T cells were pooled using unique dual indexes and then sequenced on an Illumina iSeq 100. From the authors' description of their analysis: Non-productive sequences were removed, and CDR3s not starting with C, not ending with F or W, or shorter than 7 amino acids were discarded. The MANAFEST web application identified antigen-specific clonotypes by comparing peptide-stimulated wells against reference wells and other culture wells. For a clone to be called positive, the clone needed an FDR below 0.05, an odds ratio above 5, and a productive frequency above 0.1% in at least two of three replicate wells. A clonotype counted as cross-reactive if it showed significant expansion both in the SARS-CoV-2 spike wells and in at least one common cold coronavirus spike condition. Levenshtein distances (stringdist) and unrooted phylogenetic trees (ape) in R version 3.6.1 were used to assess CDR3 homology. TCRdb redid the processing of the public reads, applying fastp at Q25 and MiXCR, and retained in-frame beta chains. Merged by CDR3 protein, the rows form single entries marked with the most common genes and DNA. These V and J calls derive from TCRdb rather than the authors' analysis. Counted in this sample were 9,000 to 13,000 distinct CDR3 sequences; 25% to 30% of them appeared once. The biggest ten clones account for about 14% of the sample.

The sample's treatment or condition label, decoded: roughly 10-day PBMC culture with coronavirus spike peptide pools or control peptides (ViraFEST assay). CD4+ T cells from unexposed donors were collected before the COVID-19 pandemic (2011-2018). The ViraFEST assay, used in the study, expanded antigen-specific T cells with peptide pools and then identified the expanded clonotypes through TCR sequencing. PBMCs were cultured at fewer than 2.5 million per well in IMDM supplemented with roughly 5% human AB serum and around 10 IU/ml IL-2, with approximately 9.5 ug/ml peptide pools added. On days 3 and 7, half of the culture medium was replaced with fresh IL-2-containing medium. CD4+ T cells were isolated after approximately eleven days of culture through negative selection using the EasySep CD4+ T cell isolation kit. As far as cell numbers permitted, CD4+ T cells from unexposed donors were tested for reactivity against SARS-CoV-2 S and N as well as four spike pools from common cold coronaviruses. Ficoll-Paque Plus gradient centrifugation was used to isolate PBMCs from whole blood, and the isolated PBMCs were then either used fresh or cryopreserved at -140C. Each culture condition was generally run in triplicate wells. The leukapheresis product for the unexposed donors was obtained through commercial purchase.

This entry belongs to a study of vaccination and CD4 T cells after COVID-19 (dated by TCRdb to 2022 to 2024). Looking at the study overall: Six males and four females were included in the convalescent cohort, with two Hispanic individuals, seven Caucasians, two Asians and one multiracial person represented. Participants got two doses of the Pfizer-BioNTech BNT162b2 vaccine (n=8) or two doses of the Moderna mRNA-1273 vaccine (n=2). Post-COVID blood samples were collected from convalescent patients a median of roughly 100 days after diagnosis, with a range of about 30 to 161 days. Post-vaccine blood samples were taken a median of around 70 days after the second vaccine dose, with a range of roughly 14 to 250 days. Culture stimuli were overlapping spike peptide pools from SARS-CoV-2 and from the common cold coronaviruses HCoV-NL63, HCoV-OC43 and HCoV-229E. Control cultures received a CEFX viral epitope pool as the positive control, an HIV-1 Nef peptide pool as the negative control, or no peptide. In around ten COVID-19 convalescent patients and several infection-naive healthy vaccine recipients, the spike-specific CD4+ TCR repertoire before mRNA vaccination was compared with the repertoire after mRNA vaccination. In an earlier paper using these donors, memory CD4+ T cell crossreactivity between SARS-CoV-2 and common cold coronavirus spike proteins was assessed at the TCR clonotype level. General study outcomes and caveats: The median count of SARS-CoV-2-reactive clonotypes went up from 20 to 25 after infection to 38 after vaccination, although the change was not significant. The number of convalescent patients in the study was relatively small, and the study did not examine early timepoints following natural infection. Of the vaccine-specific clones found in convalescent patients, nearly all (304 of 307) were mono-reactive for SARS-CoV-2 spike instead of being cross-reactive with common cold coronaviruses. Among the post-vaccine SARS-CoV-2-reactive clones in convalescent patients, a median approximately 90% showed up only after vaccination, which suggests vaccine-specific priming.

The rearrangement joined TRBV5-4 to TRBJ1-5; tentative D gene TRBD1, with 6 bases matching. The sample taken for sequencing was CD4+ T cells from blood, cultured in vitro. The sequence came from a human donor in good health. The DNA reads TGTGCCAGCAGCCCAGGGGACAATCAGCCCCAGCATTTT. The encoded protein is CASSPGDNQPQHF.